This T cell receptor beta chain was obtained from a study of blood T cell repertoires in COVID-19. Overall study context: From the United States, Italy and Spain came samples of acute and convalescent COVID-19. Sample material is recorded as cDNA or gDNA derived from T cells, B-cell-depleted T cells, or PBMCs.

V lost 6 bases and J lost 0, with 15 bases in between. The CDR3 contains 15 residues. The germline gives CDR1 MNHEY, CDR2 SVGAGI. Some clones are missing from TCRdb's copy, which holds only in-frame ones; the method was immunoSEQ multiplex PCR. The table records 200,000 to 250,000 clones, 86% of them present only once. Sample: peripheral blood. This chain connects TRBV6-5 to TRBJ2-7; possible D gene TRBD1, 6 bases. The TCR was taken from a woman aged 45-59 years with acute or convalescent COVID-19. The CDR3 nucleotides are TGTGCCAGCAGGGCCGGGACAATAAGCTCCTACGAGCAGTACTTC. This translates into CASRAGTISSYEQYF.